This record looks at one T cell receptor beta chain sequence and its context. Germline V CDR1 and CDR2: SNHLY, FYNNEI. The CDR3 runs to 17 residues. With 6 bases clipped from V and 5 bases from J, the junction kept 11 bases outside the gene matches. This specimen belongs to a study of blood T cell repertoires in COVID-19. As for the study in general: COVID-19 samples, acute and convalescent, were from the United States, Italy and Spain. The analysed material was cDNA or gDNA that came from T cells, B-cell-depleted T cells, or PBMCs.

Authors' methods: Amplification of reference gene primers was used by the study to estimate nucleated cell counts. This table comes from immunoSEQ multiplex PCR, and its TCRdb copy is limited to in-frame clones, with some not included. V, J and clone size derive from that table, while D and trimming were established from the DNA sequence. The repertoire holds approximately 130,000 clones, with over 70% as singletons. The sequencing sample was made of peripheral blood. V is TRBV2 and J is TRBJ2-5; TRBD2 agrees at 14 bases. The source is a man older than 75 with acute or convalescent COVID-19. CDR3 sequence reads: CASSTGLAGAQRETQYF. CDR3 DNA: TGTGCCAGCAGCACGGGACTAGCGGGGGCCCAGCGGGAGACCCAGTACTTC.